The present entry profiles one T cell receptor (beta chain) with its context. Its antigen is currently not known. A junction end diverges from the germline sequence, so it may reflect a read error. Starting from approximately 500 ng total RNA, TCRbeta-specific cDNA was produced by reverse transcription with a constant-region primer and ProtoScript II reverse transcriptase. The TCRbeta libraries were prepared through three rounds of nested multiplex PCR following a slightly modified ARM-PCR procedure. Each of the first two PCR rounds ran for about 10 cycles and used multiplex TRBV1-TRBV30 forward primers together with a Cbeta reverse primer. Sample barcodes and Illumina adapters were attached in a final 25-cycle PCR using Deep VentR polymerase. Before sequencing, amplicons of 200-500 bp were purified from gel using a QIAquick gel extraction kit. An Illumina HiSeq 2500 was used to sequence the TCRbeta amplicons with 250-bp paired-end reads. Regarding the original processing steps: Trimmomatic v0.33 was used to quality-trim the reads, and FLASH v1.2.11 was used to merge paired reads so that full CDR3 sequences could be recovered. V, D and J germline segments were assigned to the rearranged TCRbeta sequences using MiGEC v1.2.1b. Clonotype statistics, along with Shannon-Wiener diversity indices, were calculated using VDJtools v1.0.0. Except for diversity analysis, only the 250 most abundant clonotypes of each sample were used in subsequent analyses to reduce sampling bias. Using fastp trimming at Q25 and MiXCR clonotype assembly, TCRdb reanalyzed the public sequencing data and kept in-frame beta chains. CDR3 protein sequences are deduplicated, and each keeps its most common genes and DNA. The authors' filters were not applied to this entry. The table for this sample lists hundreds of thousands of distinct CDR3 sequences; roughly 60% of them were counted only once. The ten top clones hold about 18% of the sample.

The data were taken from a study of tumor-infiltrating lymphocytes in primary liver carcinoma (TCRdb year 2017). Looking at the study overall: Between late 2015 and early 2016, five patients in China with histopathologically diagnosed primary liver carcinoma had surgical resection. Repertoires from technical replicates were highly reproducible, with mean shared-clone rates about 0.9 and correlation coefficients above 0.98. The tumors of the five patients were staged as T1-T3 N0M0, with maximum diameters ranging from roughly 4 to 11 cm. A total of 35 specimens from 5 patients, comprising some 25 tumor regions, 5 adjacent noncancerous liver tissues and 5 peripheral blood samples, were covered by TCRbeta repertoire sequencing. For each liver tumor, the study sampled five regions along with adjacent normal tissue and blood, and applied TCRbeta repertoire sequencing, expression microarrays and whole-exome sequencing. Samples yielded roughly 3.5 to 8 million productive TCRbeta reads; read depth did not differ significantly between tissue types. The five patients, three men and two women aged 30 to 69 years, had hepatocellular carcinoma (four) or combined HCC and intrahepatic cholangiocarcinoma (one).

There are 15 amino acids in the CDR3, from cysteine to phenylalanine inclusive. Only CDR3 DNA remains: 45 bases, in frame from the first base. CDR1 MNHNS and CDR2 SASEGT are derived from the germline V gene. RNA from unsorted whole blood was extracted with TRIzol reagent, and germline DNA was obtained with the DNeasy Blood & Tissue kit. Chronic HBV infection was present in the patients, and the patients were treatment-naive at sampling. Around 4 milliliters of peripheral blood were collected into K2EDTA tubes before surgery. Study-level results and caveats: Only the TCR beta chain was sequenced, which likely underestimates true repertoire diversity because unpaired alpha chains were not captured. Repertoire overlap was found to be higher between tumor regions (mean around 35%) than between tumor-adjacent (around 17%) or tumor-blood (roughly 15%) pairs, consistent with antigen-driven expansion. Comparison of CD4+ and CD8+ T cell repertoires was precluded by the use of bulk unsorted samples. The top 250 clones accounted for a significantly greater share of the repertoire in tumors than in blood (p = 0.039). The study included only four or five patients, and the authors note findings should be validated in a larger study.

This clonotype was obtained from a woman in her twenties or thirties with primary liver carcinoma and hepatitis B virus infection. Sample: peripheral blood. The rearrangement joined TRBV6-1 to TRBJ2-6; the D region may be TRBD1 or TRBD2, each matching 5 bases equally. The base sequence is TGTGTCAGCAGTGATCGGGGAAGTGGGGCCAACGTCCCGACTTTC. Its protein product is CVSSDRGSGANVPTF.